The 23 T cell receptor beta chains in this list originate from one sample, sequenced in a study of T cell changes during pregnancy in multiple sclerosis. Here immunoSEQ multiplex PCR was the method, and the copy in TCRdb shows in-frame clones only, minus some. The sample carries tens of thousands of clones, 92% recorded once. Specimen: peripheral blood, collected in the third trimester of pregnancy. These receptors were collected from a female donor in good health, enrolled as a control in a pregnancy study.

The chain uses TRBV21-1 and TRBJ1-5. TRBV21-1 is listed as a pseudogene. The CDR3 is made up of 14 amino acids. Here the CDR3 reads CASTPGGSALPQHF. CDR3 DNA: TGTGCCAGCACCCCCGGGGGGTCAGCACTGCCCCAGCATTTT.

The chain employs TRBV9 and TRBJ2-1, with 8 bases identical to TRBD2. This CDR3 is built from 17 residues. The J segment lost 8 bases and the V segment lost 4 bases, leaving 17 bases of the junction unmatched. Germline V CDR1 and CDR2: SGDLS, YYNGEE. The CDR3 DNA follows: TGTGCCAGCAGCCCTCAAGCGGGAGCGGGAGTGGCCTATGAGCAGTTCTTC. It specifies CASSPQAGAGVAYEQFF.

The rearrangement joins TRBV29-1 to TRBJ2-3, with D possibly being TRBD1 (5 bases). This CDR3 spans 12 amino acids. The germline CDR1 and CDR2 sequences are SQVTM and ANQGSEA. The V end was cut by 4 bases, the J end by 2 bases, with 7 bases between. The CDR3 DNA reads TGCAGCGTTGGACAGCACACAGATACGCAGTATTTT. This translates into CSVGQHTDTQYF.

The genes are TRBV12-2 and TRBJ2-7; the table names TRBD1, a call not compared with the DNA. TRBV12-2 is deemed a pseudogene. The length of the CDR3 is 14 residues. For the CDR3, the DNA is TGTGCAAGTCGCTTAGATGGCAGGACCTACGAGCAGTACTTC. Its translation: CASRLDGRTYEQYF.

The chain uses TRBV25-1 and TRBJ2-1, with TRBD1 as a possible D gene (6 bases). The CDR3 spans 15 residues. Trimming cost V 5 bases and J 4 bases, with 15 bases left between them. The germline gives CDR1 MGHDK, CDR2 SYGVNS. CDR3 nucleotides: TGTGCCAGCAGTCCACAGGGTTGGAGATACAATGAGCAGTTCTTC. As protein: CASSPQGWRYNEQFF.

The CDR3 DNA reads as TGTGCCAGCAGTTACCTATTAGCGGGGAGCTCCTACGAGCAGTACTTC. Amino acids: CASSYLLAGSSYEQYF. This chain uses TRBV6-6 with TRBJ2-7; 8 positions match TRBD2. CDR1 MNHNY and CDR2 SVGAGI come from the germline V gene (reference sequence). CDR3 size: 16 residues. The V segment lost 2 bases and the J segment 0 bases; nucleotides outside the gene matches: 6.

This chain connects TRBV28 to TRBJ2-2; 7 bases are a match to TRBD1. Germline values: CDR1 MDHEN, CDR2 SYDVKM. CDR3 size: 16 residues. V gave up 2 bases and J gave up 2 bases; unmatched junction bases: 5. The CDR3 DNA follows: TGTGCCAGCAGTTTAGCCAGGACAGGAAACACCGGGGAGCTGTTTTTT. Translating gives CASSLARTGNTGELFF.

The J gene is TRBJ2-3, the V gene TRBV30; weak D call: TRBD2 (6 bases). V dropped 2 bases and J dropped 5 bases, with 11 bases sitting between them. Germline V gene data show CDR1 as GTSNPN and CDR2 as SVGIG (reference sequence). The CDR3 runs to 13 residues. The CDR3 DNA sequence: TGTGCCTGGAGTCGTCGGGAGCGAGATACGCAGTATTTT. The encoded protein is CAWSRRERDTQYF.

The chain is built from TRBV19 and TRBJ1-1; possible D gene TRBD1, 5 bases. Trimming left V 1 base short and J 1 base short, with 7 bases between. The CDR3 runs 14 residues. Germline CDR1 and CDR2: LNHDA and SQIVND (reference sequence). The CDR3: CASSIGTPNTEAFF. CDR3 DNA: TGTGCCAGTAGTATAGGGACACCGAACACTGAAGCTTTCTTT.

The chain recombines TRBV27 with TRBJ2-3; 9 bases fit TRBD1. CDR3 size: 17 residues. Germline V gene sequence: CDR1 MNHEY, CDR2 SMNVEV (reference sequence). J lost 3 bases, V lost 6 bases, and 13 bases had no gene match. The CDR3 spells CASSPPPGTGKTDTQYF. The CDR3 DNA is TGTGCCAGCAGCCCACCTCCCGGGACAGGGAAGACAGATACGCAGTATTTT.

The J gene is TRBJ2-5, the V gene TRBV5-4; the match to TRBD1 covers 7 bases. With V trimmed by 4 bases and J by 5 bases, 5 bases remained unmatched. From germline, CDR1 is SGHNT and CDR2 YYREEE (reference sequence). The CDR3 loop spans 13 amino acids. The CDR3, as DNA: TGTGCCAGCAGCCGTACAGGGGACGAGACCCAGTACTTC. Its translation is CASSRTGDETQYF.

The rearrangement links TRBV6-4 to TRBJ1-1; the D gene is possibly TRBD1 (5 bases). The CDR3 has 14 residues. V lost 2 bases and J 4 bases, leaving 11 bases between the germline ends. CDR1 MRHNA and CDR2 SNTAGT come from the germline V gene. CDR3 loop: CASSDLGGGTEAFF. The CDR3 DNA follows: TGTGCCAGCAGTGACCTTGGGGGGGGCACTGAAGCTTTCTTT.

V gene TRBV7-8 combines with J gene TRBJ1-5; 11 bases align to TRBD1. The CDR3 spans 16 residues. V lost 5 bases to trimming and J lost 3 bases; unmatched junction nucleotides: 6. Germline CDR1 is SGHVS and CDR2 is FQNEAQ. The CDR3: CASSPLGQGDNQPQHF. DNA for the CDR3: TGTGCCAGCAGCCCCCTGGGACAGGGGGACAATCAGCCCCAGCATTTT.

This chain connects TRBV28 to TRBJ2-7; 14 positions match TRBD2. This CDR3 has 18 amino acids. With V trimmed by 5 bases and J by 0 bases, 9 bases remained unmatched. Germline V gene data show CDR1 as MDHEN and CDR2 as SYDVKM. CDR3 bases: TGTGCCAGCAGTACCTCCGGGACTAGCGGGAGACCCTCCTACGAGCAGTACTTC. Amino acid sequence: CASSTSGTSGRPSYEQYF.

This clone has only one observation. This sequence joins TRBV20-1 and TRBJ1-2; the D gene is possibly TRBD1 (5 bases). Germline lookup yields CDR1 DFQATT and CDR2 SNEGSKA (reference sequence). The CDR3 totals 11 residues. Trimming removed 0 bases at V and 8 bases at J, with 7 bases between. CDR3 DNA sequence: TGCAGTGCTAGAGATCCAGGGGGCTACACCTTC. It encodes CSARDPGGYTF.

This clone has a single count. The chain couples TRBV5-4 to TRBJ1-1; the match to TRBD1 covers 7 bases. The J segment lost 4 bases and the V segment lost 0 bases, leaving 3 bases of the junction unmatched. CDR1 is SGHNT, CDR2 YYREEE, per germline (reference sequence). This CDR3 contains 14 residues. Here the CDR3 reads CASSLGQGGTEAFF. CDR3 bases: TGTGCCAGCAGCTTGGGACAGGGAGGCACTGAAGCTTTCTTT.

This sequence joins TRBV7-8 and TRBJ1-1; D is uncertain. This CDR3 comprises 12 residues. Germline V gives CDR1 SGHVS, CDR2 FQNEAQ. Trimming pared 6 bases from V and 4 bases from J, leaving 9 bases between. The CDR3 region has the DNA TGTGCCAGCAGAGAGGTAGGCACTGAAGCTTTCTTT. Residues: CASREVGTEAFF.

The chain carries TRBV7-6 and TRBJ1-1; 9 positions match TRBD1. The CDR3 runs 15 residues. Trimming removed 5 bases from V and 4 bases from J; junction bases left unmatched: 8. CDR1 and CDR2 from the germline V gene are SGHVS and FNYEAQ. CDR3 DNA sequence: TGTGCCAGCAGCCCTGGGCCGACAGGGGGCACTGAAGCTTTCTTT. Its protein is CASSPGPTGGTEAFF.

The chain carries TRBV27 and TRBJ2-1; TRBD2 aligns across 11 bases. J gave up 6 bases and V 1 base, and 5 bases lay outside the gene matches. From germline, CDR1 is MNHEY and CDR2 SMNVEV (reference sequence). The CDR3 runs to 16 residues. The CDR3 nucleotides are TGTGCCAGCAGTTTATGGACTAGCGGGTTTGGCAATGAGCAGTTCTTC. Translation gives CASSLWTSGFGNEQFF.

The chain combines TRBV7-9 with TRBJ1-2, with TRBD1 identical over 7 bases. J gave up 2 bases and V 5 bases, and 8 bases lay outside the gene matches. Germline loops: CDR1 SEHNR, CDR2 FQNEAQ (reference sequence). The CDR3 extends over 15 amino acids. CDR3 region: CASSPAGTENYGYTF. Here the CDR3 DNA reads TGTGCCAGCAGCCCCGCCGGGACAGAGAACTATGGCTACACCTTC.

The rearrangement uses TRBV7-8 and TRBJ2-1; maybe TRBD2 (5 bases). The V end was cut by 2 bases, the J end by 4 bases, with 18 bases between. The CDR3 totals 17 residues. Germline V gene lookup returns CDR1 SGHVS and CDR2 FQNEAQ. CDR3 DNA sequence: TGTGCCAGCAGCTTACCGGAGCGGCAGAGACTATACAATGAGCAGTTCTTC. Amino acid sequence: CASSLPERQRLYNEQFF.

The J gene is TRBJ2-1, the V gene TRBV19; the D gene is possibly TRBD2 (6 bases). Between the trimmed V and J ends, which lost 4 bases and 7 bases, there was a span of 8 bases. The CDR3 runs to 12 residues. CDR1 is LNHDA, CDR2 SQIVND, per germline (reference sequence). This CDR3 is CASSSGINEQFF. In DNA form, the CDR3 reads TGTGCCAGTAGTAGCGGGATAAATGAGCAGTTCTTC.

The chain recombines TRBV29-1 with TRBJ1-2, with D maybe TRBD1 (5 bases). The V end lost 4 bases, the J end lost 6 bases, and 18 bases lay between the germline ends. CDR1 SQVTM and CDR2 ANQGSEA come from the germline V gene. This CDR3 has 14 residues. The DNA of the CDR3 is TGCAGCGTTGGAGGCAGGGTGGGGCTTGATGGCTACACCTTC. This gives the protein CSVGGRVGLDGYTF.